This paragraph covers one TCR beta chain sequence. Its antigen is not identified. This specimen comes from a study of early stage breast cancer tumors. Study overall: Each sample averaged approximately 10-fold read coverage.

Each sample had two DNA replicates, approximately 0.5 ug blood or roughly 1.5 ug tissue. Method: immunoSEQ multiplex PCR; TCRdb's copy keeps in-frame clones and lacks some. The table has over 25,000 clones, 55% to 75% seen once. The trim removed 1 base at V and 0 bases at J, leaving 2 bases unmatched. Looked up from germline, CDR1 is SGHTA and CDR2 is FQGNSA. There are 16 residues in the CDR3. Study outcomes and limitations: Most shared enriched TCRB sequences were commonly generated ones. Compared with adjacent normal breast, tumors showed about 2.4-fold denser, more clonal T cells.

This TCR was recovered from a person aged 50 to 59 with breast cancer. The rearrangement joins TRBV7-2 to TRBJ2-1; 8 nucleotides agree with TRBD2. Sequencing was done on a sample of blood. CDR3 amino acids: CASSLGTSGSYNEQFF. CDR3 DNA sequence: TGTGCCAGCAGCTTAGGAACTAGCGGCTCCTACAATGAGCAGTTCTTC.